Sequencing of this T cell receptor (beta chain) was carried out in a study of vaccination and CD4 T cells after COVID-19. Study outcomes and limitations: The analysis of convalescent patients involved relatively few individuals and lacked early post-infection timepoints.

Treatment given: approximately 9-day PBMC culture with coronavirus spike peptide pools or control peptides (ViraFEST assay). The sample holds one count of this clonotype. Its cognate antigen is unknown. The Oncomine TCR Beta short-read assay was applied to DNA of cultured CD4+ T cells. Using its own MiXCR run on the PCR reads, TCRdb lists one record per CDR3 protein. Of approximately 21,000 distinct CDR3 sequences listed, over 45% are singletons. What was sequenced was cultured CD4+ T cells from blood. This clonotype was obtained from a human donor with COVID-19.

CDR3 coding DNA: TGTGCCAGCAGCGGACAGGCGGCTTTGGACACTGAAGCTTTCTTT. This encodes CASSGQAALDTEAFF. The V gene is TRBV5-5, the J gene TRBJ1-1, with 7 bases that match TRBD1. The CDR3 length is 15 residues. V dropped 4 bases and J dropped 3; count of bases not matched to a gene: 9. Looked up from germline, CDR1 is SGHKS and CDR2 is YYEKEE (reference sequence).